A single sample is the source of the 14 T cell receptor beta chains below, sequenced in a study of response to subunit inactivated influenza vaccine. TCRdb passed the RT-PCR reads through MiXCR, listing each CDR3 protein once. The sample has 300,000 to 350,000 distinct CDR3 sequences; about a fifth are singletons. The sample here was PBMCs from blood, taken about 20 months after vaccination. These receptors all stem from a man between 45 and 75 years old who received an inactivated influenza vaccine.

This clonotype was counted ten times or more. The gene calls are TRBV7-2 and TRBJ2-1, with 10 bases fitting TRBD2. The CDR3 has 14 amino acids. The V gene's germline CDR1 is SGHTA and CDR2 FQGNSA. Unmatched junction bases numbered 3, after V lost 5 bases and J lost 5 bases. The CDR3, as DNA: TGTGCCAGCAGCCGGACTAGCGGAAACAATGAGCAGTTCTTC. Encoded protein: CASSRTSGNNEQFF.

The gene calls are TRBV5-1 and TRBJ1-1; D gene unclear. This CDR3 spans 13 amino acids. The ends were cut back, 2 bases at V and 2 bases at J, with 7 bases in the middle. Germline lookup yields CDR1 SGHRS and CDR2 YFSETQ. The CDR3 DNA is TGCGCCAGCAGCTTCGAAGTAAACACTGAAGCTTTCTTT. Residues: CASSFEVNTEAFF.

The table lists this clonotype with a few counts. The gene calls are TRBV4-1 and TRBJ2-2; D could derive from TRBD1 or TRBD2 (5 bases each). The CDR3 is made up of 17 amino acids. V shed 5 bases and J shed 0 bases, with 16 bases lying between them. CDR1 MGHRA and CDR2 YSYEKL come from the germline V gene. CDR3 region: CASSRIRGSPNTGELFF. The CDR3 nucleotides are TGCGCCAGCAGCAGAATCCGGGGCAGCCCGAACACCGGGGAGCTGTTTTTT.

The chain couples TRBV12-3 or TRBV12-4 to TRBJ2-3; tentative D call: TRBD2 (5 bases). Trimming took off 2 bases at V and 2 bases at J, with 8 bases between the two ends. The CDR3 loop spans 14 amino acids. Here the CDR3 reads CASSLSGLTDTQYF. Written as DNA, the CDR3 is TGTGCCAGCAGTTTAAGCGGACTCACAGATACGCAGTATTTT.

Worth noting for this clonotype: A much larger clonotype is one base distant, so this may be a read error. The rearrangement uses TRBV5-1 and TRBJ1-1; D uncertain. Germline V gene lookup returns CDR1 SGHRS and CDR2 YFSETQ. The CDR3 has 13 amino acids. CDR3 sequence reads: CASGFQQSTEAFF. CDR3 in DNA: TGCGCCAGCGGCTTCCAACAGAGCACTGAAGCTTTCTTT.

The gene calls are TRBV20-1 and TRBJ2-3, with TRBD1 as a possible D gene (5 bases). The germline V gene encodes CDR1 DFQATT and CDR2 SNEGSKA (reference sequence). With 6 bases removed from V and 6 bases from J, the gap between germline ends came to 13 bases. There are 12 residues in the CDR3. The CDR3 spells CSADRPPDTQYF. CDR3 nucleotide sequence: TGCAGTGCCGACAGACCCCCCGATACGCAGTATTTT.

The table lists this clonotype with a few counts. J is TRBJ2-7 and V is TRBV4-1; D uncertain. The V end lost 2 bases, the J end lost 3 bases, and 8 bases lay between the germline ends. Germline CDR1 MGHRA, CDR2 YSYEKL. The CDR3 is 13 residues long. CDR3: CASSQFLGYEQYF. DNA for the CDR3: TGCGCCAGCAGCCAATTCCTTGGCTACGAGCAGTACTTC.

In this sample, this clonotype turned up a few times. V and J are TRBV28 and TRBJ2-2; the match to TRBD1 covers 7 bases. CDR3 length: 15 residues. Germline CDR1 MDHEN, CDR2 SYDVKM. V dropped 5 bases and J dropped 3; count of bases not matched to a gene: 6. In DNA, the CDR3 is TGTGCCAGCAGTACGACAGGGATCGACACCGGGGAGCTGTTTTTT. This codes for CASSTTGIDTGELFF.

This clonotype was seen more than once but under ten times. The chain is built from TRBV4-3 and TRBJ1-4; D gene uncertain. Deletions cut 4 bases from V and 3 bases from J, with 15 bases between. Germline loops: CDR1 LGHNA, CDR2 YSLEER. The CDR3 totals 16 residues. CDR3 in amino acids: CASSLRPGGSNEKLFF. Here the CDR3 DNA reads TGCGCCAGCAGCCTAAGACCGGGTGGATCTAATGAAAAACTGTTTTTT.

This clonotype was counted a few times. The rearrangement uses TRBV2 and TRBJ1-4; D may be TRBD1 (5 bases). Germline CDR1 reads SNHLY; CDR2 reads FYNNEI. This CDR3 comprises 15 residues. Trimming took off 7 bases at V and 5 bases at J, with 17 bases between the two ends. The CDR3 DNA follows: TGTGCCAGCACCGAAGGGGCGGCGGGAAATGAAAAACTGTTTTTT. Residues: CASTEGAAGNEKLFF.

The J gene is TRBJ2-5, the V gene TRBV4-3, with D possibly TRBD2 on 6 matching bases. This CDR3 comprises 14 residues. V lost 1 base to trimming and J lost 2 bases, with 8 bases between them. The germline V gene encodes CDR1 LGHNA and CDR2 YSLEER. CDR3 DNA sequence: TGCGCCAGCAGCCAAGTGGCGGGGCAAGAGACCCAGTACTTC. It yields the protein CASSQVAGQETQYF.

This clonotype has at least ten counts. The chain couples TRBV10-3 to TRBJ1-4; 7 positions match TRBD1. There are 13 residues in the CDR3. V shed 8 bases and J 3 bases; nucleotides not matched to a gene: 3. Germline CDR1 reads ENHRY; CDR2 reads SYGVKD. Here the CDR3 DNA reads TGTGCCATCCAGGGGGAGTCTAATGAAAAACTGTTTTTT. It specifies CAIQGESNEKLFF.

This clonotype appeared a few times. The chain combines TRBV30 with TRBJ1-5; TRBD1 is a possible D gene (5 bases). V gave up 0 bases and J gave up 3 bases, with 12 bases separating them. Germline V gives CDR1 GTSNPN, CDR2 SVGIG (reference sequence). The CDR3 loop spans 15 amino acids. The CDR3 region has the DNA TGTGCCTGGAGTGTCCCCGGACAATCCAATCAGCCCCAGCATTTT. Translation: CAWSVPGQSNQPQHF.

This clonotype was seen ten or more times. The chain has TRBV11-2 and TRBJ1-2; TRBD1 matches 9 bases. The CDR3 totals 13 residues. Trimming removed 4 bases from V and 6 bases from J; junction bases left unmatched: 3. Germline-derived CDR1 and CDR2 are SGHAT and FQNNGV. The CDR3 is CASSSDRGNGYTF. CDR3 bases: TGTGCCAGCAGCTCGGACAGGGGTAATGGCTACACCTTC. The complete variable domain, with remaining parts taken from reference TRBV11-2 and TRBJ1-2, reads EAGVAQSPRYKIIEKRQSVAFWCNPISGHATLYWYQQILGQGPKLLIQFQNNGVVDDSQLPKDRFSAERLKGVDSTLKIQPAKLEDSAVYLCASSSDRGNGYTFGSGTRLTVV.